The 20 T cell receptor beta chains presented below share a single source sample, sequenced in a study of post-analysis software for immune sequencing data. Overall study results and limits: TRBV5-6, TRBV5-1 and TRBV20-1 were among several TRBV segments more frequent in patients than controls.

Carried by the TCR beta cDNA libraries were unique molecular identifiers. TCRdb reprocessed the PCR reads via MiXCR and lists one record per CDR3 protein. Among 400,000 to 500,000 distinct CDR3 sequences, 30% to 40% were seen once, and the ten largest hold approximately 7.1%. Their cognate antigens are unknown. The sample taken for sequencing was blood. These receptors came from a girl aged 2 to 9 with multiple sclerosis.

The V call is TRBV4-1, the J call TRBJ1-5, with TRBD1 as a possible D gene (5 bases). CDR3 length equals 16 residues. Looked up from germline, CDR1 is MGHRA and CDR2 is YSYEKL. Deletions cut 3 bases from V and 5 bases from J, with 17 bases between. DNA for the CDR3: TGCGCCAGCAGCCAGCCCTCTTGGGACGGATATCAGCCCCAGCATTTT. Translated, it gives CASSQPSWDGYQPQHF.

This clonotype turned up a few times. This chain uses TRBV3-1 with TRBJ1-5, with 10 bases fitting TRBD1. V shed 5 bases, J shed 7 bases, and the junction held 5 bases outside the gene matches. CDR1 and CDR2 (germline): LGHDT, YNNKEL (reference sequence). The CDR3 is made up of 14 amino acids. The CDR3 coding sequence is TGTGCCAGCAGCGAGACAGGGGGCGGGCAGCCCCAGCATTTT. The encoded protein is CASSETGGGQPQHF.

The J gene is TRBJ1-4, the V gene TRBV7-9; D is ambiguous. The V end was cut by 0 bases, the J end by 4 bases, with 12 bases between. Germline values: CDR1 SEHNR, CDR2 FQNEAQ (reference sequence). The CDR3 runs 16 residues. The CDR3 is CASSLAGEGINEKLFF. CDR3 nucleotide sequence: TGTGCCAGCAGCTTAGCGGGAGAAGGGATTAATGAAAAACTGTTTTTT.

This rearrangement joins TRBV27 to TRBJ2-7; D remains ambiguous. The V end lost 2 bases, the J end lost 0 bases, and 11 bases lay between the germline ends. CDR3 length: 15 amino acids. In germline, CDR1 is MNHEY, CDR2 SMNVEV (reference sequence). CDR3: CASSLISTNSYEQYF. CDR3 coding DNA: TGTGCCAGCAGTTTAATTTCGACCAACTCCTACGAGCAGTACTTC.

This clonotype was found a few times. This chain connects TRBV20-1 to TRBJ1-5; D uncertain. The ends were cut back, 7 bases at V and 6 bases at J, with 16 bases in the middle. CDR1 is DFQATT and CDR2 is SNEGSKA in the germline V gene (reference sequence). The CDR3 spans 13 residues. CDR3 protein: CSVPPVIGQPQHF. The CDR3 bases are TGCAGTGTGCCGCCGGTGATCGGTCAGCCCCAGCATTTT.

The sample holds a few counts of this clonotype. V usage is TRBV5-1 and J usage is TRBJ1-2; possible D gene TRBD1, 5 bases. From germline, CDR1 is SGHRS and CDR2 YFSETQ. CDR3 size: 14 residues. V lost 0 bases and J 4 bases, leaving 10 bases between the germline ends. The DNA for the CDR3 is TGCGCCAGCAGCTTGGGACAGCCAACCTATGGCTACACCTTC. Translation: CASSLGQPTYGYTF. Full variable domain (remainder filled in from reference TRBV5-1 and TRBJ1-2): KAGVTQTPRYLIKTRGQQVTLSCSPISGHRSVSWYQQTPGQGLQFLFEYFSETQRNKGNFPGRFSGRQFSNSRSEMNVSTLELGDSALYLCASSLGQPTYGYTFGSGTRLTVV.

A word on this clonotype: A read error may be the cause here, since a much bigger clone is one base away. The genes are TRBV28 and TRBJ2-4; D ambiguous. CDR3 length equals 14 residues. Germline CDR1 and CDR2: MDHEN and SYDVKM. The CDR3 region has the DNA TGTGCCTGCAGTTTATTGGGTCTGGGAAACATTCAGTACTTC. This translates into CACSLLGLGNIQYF.

This clonotype was observed a few times. The chain uses TRBV29-1 and TRBJ2-1; 11 nucleotides line up with TRBD2. The CDR3 loop spans 14 amino acids. Unmatched junction bases numbered 10, after V lost 7 bases and J lost 8 bases. In germline, CDR1 is SQVTM, CDR2 ANQGSEA. The chain's CDR3 is CSGTSGRRFDEQFF. DNA of the CDR3: TGCAGCGGTACTAGCGGGAGAAGATTCGATGAGCAGTTCTTC.

The CDR3 protein is CATARGQNNEQFF. DNA of the CDR3: TGTGCCACCGCAAGGGGACAGAACAATGAGCAGTTCTTC. The chain joins TRBV24-1 to TRBJ2-1; 7 bases are shared with TRBD1. This CDR3 is 13 amino acids long. CDR1 and CDR2 from the germline V gene are KGHDR and SFDVKD. V dropped 9 bases and J dropped 5; count of bases not matched to a gene: 6.

The chain couples TRBV12-3 or TRBV12-4 to TRBJ2-7; D perhaps matches TRBD2 (5 bases). V shed 5 bases and J shed 13 bases, with 21 bases lying between them. The CDR3 extends over 13 amino acids. In DNA form, the CDR3 reads TGTGCCAGCAGTCAATCTGCCCAACGGGGAAGATACTTC. Amino acid sequence: CASSQSAQRGRYF.

This clonotype was seen a handful of times. The chain links TRBV4-1 to TRBJ2-4; 12 bases are shared with TRBD1. V gave up 5 bases and J gave up 15 bases; unmatched junction bases: 14. Germline loops: CDR1 MGHRA, CDR2 YSYEKL. The CDR3 is 15 residues long. The CDR3, as DNA: TGCGCCAGCAGCAATATACCCGGGACAGGGGGCATTGTGTACTTC. It yields the protein CASSNIPGTGGIVYF.

J is TRBJ2-2 and V is TRBV5-1; D is unclear. V was trimmed by 0 bases and J by 0 bases, leaving 6 bases between them. The CDR3 has 15 amino acids. The germline gives CDR1 SGHRS, CDR2 YFSETQ. The CDR3 DNA is TGCGCCAGCAGCTTGGTCCTAGCGAACACCGGGGAGCTGTTTTTT. Translated, it gives CASSLVLANTGELFF.

This clonotype was seen a handful of times. The chain is built from TRBV20-1 and TRBJ2-7; D call uncertain. This CDR3 has 12 amino acids. V lost 3 bases, J lost 0 bases, and 6 bases lay in between. CDR1 DFQATT and CDR2 SNEGSKA come from the germline V gene (reference sequence). The CDR3 bases are TGCAGTGCTAGGTCCTCCTCCTACGAGCAGTACTTC. Its translation is CSARSSSYEQYF.

The chain uses TRBV12-3 or TRBV12-4 and TRBJ1-5; D is ambiguous. V lost 3 bases, J lost 3 bases, and 9 bases lay in between. The CDR3 length is 14 residues. Here the CDR3 reads CASSFLGPNQPQHF. The CDR3 coding sequence is TGTGCCAGCAGTTTTTTGGGCCCCAATCAGCCCCAGCATTTT.

This clonotype occurred a few times. This chain links TRBV29-1 with TRBJ2-7; 8 bases match TRBD1. Losses at the gene ends were 1 base for V and 4 bases for J; bases not matched to a gene: 6. The CDR3 spans 14 residues. From germline, CDR1 is SQVTM and CDR2 ANQGSEA. The CDR3 sequence is CSVEGDRSPYEQYF. CDR3 nucleotide sequence: TGCAGCGTTGAAGGGGACAGGAGCCCTTACGAGCAGTACTTC.

This chain links TRBV3-1 with TRBJ1-1, with D perhaps matching TRBD1 (5 bases). The length of the CDR3 is 13 residues. The germline V gene encodes CDR1 LGHDT and CDR2 YNNKEL (reference sequence). V was shortened by 2 bases and J by 11 bases, with 15 bases between the two germline ends. CDR3 DNA sequence: TGTGCCAGCAGCCAAACGGGGGGATCATCGGCTTTCTTT. This encodes CASSQTGGSSAFF.

The chain carries TRBV4-3 and TRBJ2-7, with D perhaps being TRBD1 or TRBD2 (5 bases each). Germline V CDR1 and CDR2: LGHNA, YSLEER. Trimming removed 1 base at V and 3 bases at J, with 19 bases between. The CDR3 sequence is 17 residues long. The CDR3 reads CASSQGAWGNSYYEQYF. Here the CDR3 DNA reads TGCGCCAGCAGCCAAGGGGCTTGGGGGAATAGCTACTACGAGCAGTACTTC.

This clonotype was observed a few times. CDR3 nucleotides: TGCGCCAGCAGCCAAGTTTTCGACTCTGGGGCCAACGTCCTGACTTTC. Protein product: CASSQVFDSGANVLTF. The chain recombines TRBV4-1 with TRBJ2-6, with unresolved D. Germline values: CDR1 MGHRA, CDR2 YSYEKL. V shed 1 base and J shed 0 bases, with 7 bases lying between them. The CDR3 has 16 amino acids.

This clonotype was detected a few times. In DNA form, the CDR3 reads TGTGCCAGCAGCTTGGCCTATACAGGGAGCACTGAAGCTTTCTTT. It yields the protein CASSLAYTGSTEAFF. The chain has TRBV5-5 and TRBJ1-1, with a tentative D call TRBD1 (6 bases). The CDR3 is 15 residues long. CDR1 is SGHKS and CDR2 is YYEKEE in the germline V gene (reference sequence). V shed 0 bases and J shed 4 bases, with 13 bases lying between them.

This clonotype showed up just a few times. V is TRBV10-3 and J is TRBJ2-5; D gene uncertain. This CDR3 spans 17 amino acids. Germline V gene lookup returns CDR1 ENHRY and CDR2 SYGVKD. V lost 3 bases to trimming and J lost 4 bases, with 21 bases between them. The DNA of the CDR3 is TGTGCCATCAGTGACCCGGTTCGCCAAGATAACGGAGAGACCCAGTACTTC. This encodes CAISDPVRQDNGETQYF.